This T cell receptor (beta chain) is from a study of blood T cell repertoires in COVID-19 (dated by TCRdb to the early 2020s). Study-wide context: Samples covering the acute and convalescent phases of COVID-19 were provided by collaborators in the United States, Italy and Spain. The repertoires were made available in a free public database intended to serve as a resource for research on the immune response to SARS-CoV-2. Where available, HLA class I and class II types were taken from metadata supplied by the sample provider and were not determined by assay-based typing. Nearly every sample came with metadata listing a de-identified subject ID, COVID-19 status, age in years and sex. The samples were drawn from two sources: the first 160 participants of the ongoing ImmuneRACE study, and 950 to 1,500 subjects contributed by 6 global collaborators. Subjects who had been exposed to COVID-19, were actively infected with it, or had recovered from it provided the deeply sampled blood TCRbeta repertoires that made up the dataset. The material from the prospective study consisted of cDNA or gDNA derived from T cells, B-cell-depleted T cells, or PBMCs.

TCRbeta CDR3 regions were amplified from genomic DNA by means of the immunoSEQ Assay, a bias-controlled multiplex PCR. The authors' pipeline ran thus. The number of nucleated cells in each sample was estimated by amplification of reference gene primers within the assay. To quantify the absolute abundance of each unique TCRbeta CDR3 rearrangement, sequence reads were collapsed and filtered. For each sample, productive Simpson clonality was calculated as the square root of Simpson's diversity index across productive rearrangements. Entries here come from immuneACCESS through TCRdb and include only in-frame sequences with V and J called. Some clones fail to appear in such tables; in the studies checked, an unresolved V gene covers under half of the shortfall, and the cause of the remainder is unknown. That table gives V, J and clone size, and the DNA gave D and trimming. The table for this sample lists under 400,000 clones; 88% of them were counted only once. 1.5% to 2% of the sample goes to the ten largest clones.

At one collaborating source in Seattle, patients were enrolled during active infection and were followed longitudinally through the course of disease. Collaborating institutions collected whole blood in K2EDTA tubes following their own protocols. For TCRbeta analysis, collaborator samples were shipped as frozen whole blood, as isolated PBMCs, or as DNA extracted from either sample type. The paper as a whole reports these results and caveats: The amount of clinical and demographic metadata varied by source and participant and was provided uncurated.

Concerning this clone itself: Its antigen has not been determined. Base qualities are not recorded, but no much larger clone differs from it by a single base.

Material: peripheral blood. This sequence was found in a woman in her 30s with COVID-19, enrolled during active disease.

The sequence in DNA is TGTGCCAGCATCGGCCAGGGTGGGGTAATGACGCAGTATTTT. Its translation is CASIGQGGVMTQYF. This receptor chain uses TRBV6-5 and TRBJ2-3, with TRBD1 as a weak D call on 5 bases. From a lookup of the germline V gene, CDR1 and CDR2 are MNHEY and SVGAGI. Cut back by 7 bases and 9 bases, the V and J ends lie 20 bases apart. The CDR3 runs 14 amino acids, cysteine and phenylalanine included. The entry retains the CDR3 DNA only, 42 bases that are in frame from base 1.